These T cell receptor beta chains were read from a single sample in a study of vaccination and CD4 T cells after COVID-19. Their antigen targets remain unknown. One entry per CDR3 protein results from TCRdb running MiXCR on the PCR reads. Here the sample spans roughly 13,000 distinct CDR3 sequences, more than 45% being singletons. Sequenced material: CD4+ T cells from blood, cultured in vitro. Every receptor here comes from a human donor who had recovered from COVID-19. Each CDR3 is given with its conserved first and last residue. D genes are given only for firm matches. For some rows the clone size is stated as once, few or many, or as a class when expanded; others skip it.

v_gene,abundance,d_gene,j_gene,CDR3aa,CDR3nt
TRBV11-3,once,-,TRBJ2-5,CASSPPGGIETQYF,TGTGCCAGCAGCCCCCCTGGGGGGATAGAGACCCAGTACTTC
TRBV24-1,-,-,TRBJ2-6,CATSDSTSSGANVLTF,TGTGCCACCAGTGACAGTACGAGCTCTGGGGCCAACGTCCTGACTTTC
TRBV28,-,TRBD1,TRBJ1-4,CASCGQGALRNEKLFF,TGTGCCAGCTGCGGACAGGGGGCATTAAGGAATGAAAAACTGTTTTTT
TRBV6-1,few,TRBD1,TRBJ1-2,CASQWTGGGDYGYTF,TGTGCCAGCCAATGGACAGGCGGGGGCGACTATGGCTACACCTTC
TRBV6-5,-,TRBD2,TRBJ2-3,CASSYSEGATPSGTLDTQYF,TGTGCCAGCAGTTACTCGGAGGGGGCCACTCCTAGCGGGACTTTAGATACGCAGTATTTT
TRBV6-1,-,-,TRBJ1-6,CASGARVYSPLRF,TGTGCCAGCGGGGCCAGGGTATATTCACCCCTCCGCTTT
TRBV7-9,-,TRBD2,TRBJ2-3,CASSGLAGDTDTQYF,TGTGCCAGCAGCGGACTAGCGGGGGACACAGATACGCAGTATTTT
TRBV7-9,-,TRBD1,TRBJ1-1,CASSSPSGGGRYTEAFF,TGTGCCAGCAGCTCCCCTTCAGGGGGAGGCAGGTACACTGAAGCTTTCTTT
TRBV2,-,-,TRBJ1-2,CASTGDRGNYGYTF,TGTGCCAGCACGGGGGACCGGGGTAACTATGGCTACACCTTC
TRBV28,once,TRBD1,TRBJ1-1,CASSSRGLVRRDTEAFF,TGTGCCAGCAGCTCCAGGGGGTTAGTACGTAGGGACACTGAAGCTTTCTTT
TRBV15,-,-,TRBJ2-3,CATSRDPGDTQYF,TGTGCCACCAGCAGAGATCCGGGAGATACGCAGTATTTT
TRBV7-9,-,TRBD1,TRBJ1-3,CASSLGGQSGAGNTIYF,TGTGCCAGCAGCTTAGGGGGACAGTCCGGGGCTGGAAACACCATATATTTT
TRBV28,-,-,TRBJ1-5,CAGSTRGGRLGNQPQHF,TGTGCCGGCAGTACTAGGGGAGGCAGGTTAGGAAATCAGCCCCAGCATTTT
TRBV6-1,-,-,TRBJ2-1,CASSPRTPLGEQFF,TGTGCCAGCAGCCCCCGGACCCCTCTTGGCGAGCAGTTCTTC
TRBV24-1,few,-,TRBJ1-2,CATSDGFGGYTF,TGTGCCACCAGTGATGGGTTTGGAGGCTACACCTTC
TRBV20-1,-,-,TRBJ2-3,CSGGDPSTDTQYF,TGCAGTGGTGGGGACCCGAGCACAGATACGCAGTATTTT
TRBV10-3,-,-,TRBJ2-7,CAISDVNEQYF,TGTGCCATCAGTGACGTGAACGAGCAGTACTTC
TRBV24-1,once,TRBD1,TRBJ2-2,CATSQIQGVGTGELFF,TGTGCCACCAGTCAGATTCAGGGGGTTGGCACCGGGGAGCTGTTTTTT
TRBV5-1,-,-,TRBJ2-3,CASSLNRLPTDTQYF,TGCGCCAGCAGCTTGAACAGGCTACCCACAGATACGCAGTATTTT
TRBV7-3,-,TRBD1,TRBJ1-6,CASSLMGPQGANSPLHF,TGTGCCAGCAGCTTAATGGGTCCTCAGGGGGCTAATTCACCCCTCCACTTT
TRBV18,few,-,TRBJ1-5,CASSRLGDGNQPQHF,TGTGCCAGCTCCCGTTTGGGGGATGGAAATCAGCCCCAGCATTTT
TRBV7-8,-,TRBD1,TRBJ1-3,CASSLTRTGTSGNTIYF,TGTGCCAGCAGCTTGACCCGGACAGGGACGTCTGGAAACACCATATATTTT